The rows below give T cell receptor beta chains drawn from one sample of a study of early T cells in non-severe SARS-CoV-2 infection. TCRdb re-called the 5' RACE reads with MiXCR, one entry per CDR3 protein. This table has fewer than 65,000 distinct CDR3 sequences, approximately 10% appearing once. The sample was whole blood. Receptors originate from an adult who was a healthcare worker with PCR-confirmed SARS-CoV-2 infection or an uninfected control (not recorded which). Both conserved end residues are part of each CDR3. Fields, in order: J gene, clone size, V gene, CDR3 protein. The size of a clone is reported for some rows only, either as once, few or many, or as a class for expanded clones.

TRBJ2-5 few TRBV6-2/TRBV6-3 CATGPHIRAQYF
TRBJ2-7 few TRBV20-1 CSALWSGLGEQYF
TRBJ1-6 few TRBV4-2 CASSQLWSYNSPLHF
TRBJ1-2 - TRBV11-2 CASSRSSYGYTF
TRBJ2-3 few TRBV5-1 CASSSLAKVTDTQYF
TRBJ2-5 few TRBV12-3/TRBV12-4 CASTSRASQETQYF
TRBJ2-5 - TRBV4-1 CASSPVSSGEFGETQYF
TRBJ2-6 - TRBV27 CASRSFSGANVLTF
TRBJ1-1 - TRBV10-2 CASSESGVPEAFF
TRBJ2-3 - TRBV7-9 CASSSRTSGVPDTQYF
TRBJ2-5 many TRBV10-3 CASRGGAYGETQYF
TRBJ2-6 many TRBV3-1 CASSLKGANVLTF
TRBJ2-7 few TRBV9 CASSGASSAWEQYF